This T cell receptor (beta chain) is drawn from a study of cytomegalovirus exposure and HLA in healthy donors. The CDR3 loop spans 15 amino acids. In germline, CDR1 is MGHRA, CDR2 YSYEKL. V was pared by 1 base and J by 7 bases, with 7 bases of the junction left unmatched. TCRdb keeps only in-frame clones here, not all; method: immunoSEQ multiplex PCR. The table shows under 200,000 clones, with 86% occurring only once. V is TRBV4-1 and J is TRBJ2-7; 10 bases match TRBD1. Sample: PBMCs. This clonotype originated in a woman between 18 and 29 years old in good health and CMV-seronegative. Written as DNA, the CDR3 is TGCGCCAGCAGCCAAGGGGGACAGGGGCCGTGGGAGCAGTACTTC. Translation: CASSQGGQGPWEQYF.